This T cell receptor beta chain was captured in a study of vaccination effects on CD4 cells after COVID-19. Using viral peptide pools, the ViraFEST assay grew out antigen-specific CD4+ T cells prior to sequencing. Subsequent to 10 days of culture, CD4+ T cells were isolated. The healthy vaccine recipients, who had no prior SARS-CoV-2 infection, showed negative nucleocapsid antibodies. As to this clone: Its matching antigen is unknown.

The length of the CDR3 is 14 residues. Germline CDR1 is SGHNT and CDR2 is YYREEE (reference sequence). The V and J ends lost 4 bases and 5 bases, in that order; junction bases with no gene match: 5. Method: immunoSEQ multiplex PCR; TCRdb's copy keeps in-frame clones and lacks some. The sample includes about 24,000 clones, 71% of them seen just once. The chain is built from TRBV5-4 and TRBJ2-1; TRBD1 matches 8 bases. Sequencing used CD4+ T cells from PBMCs cultured with HCoV-OC43 spike peptides, obtained before COVID-19 vaccination. Subset described: HCoV-OC43 spike overlapping peptide pool stimulation. This TCR was recovered from a human donor who received a COVID-19 vaccine. The CDR3 nucleotides read TGTGCCAGCAGCGGGAGACAGGGGAACAATGAGCAGTTCTTC. It specifies CASSGRQGNNEQFF.